This note documents a single TCR beta chain sequence. It has no known antigen specificity. No quality values exist for individual bases; no much larger clone is one base distant. The CDR3 regions of human TCRbeta chains were analyzed by immunosequencing. As for the authors' bioinformatics: Repertoire TCRs were checked for matches against a reference library of SARS-CoV-2-specific TCRs that had been generated using the MIRA antigen-specificity platform. Breadth was defined as the fraction of unique TCRs that were SARS-CoV-2-associated, and depth was defined as the fraction of total T cells that were SARS-CoV-2-associated. Using the MIRA data, every spike-specific TCR was mapped to the spike region that the TCR reacted to and assigned to either a CD4 or a CD8 class. Log10-transformed breadth and depth values were compared by one-way ANOVA with Sidak's multiple comparisons tests. TCRdb took over this immuneACCESS table, retaining in-frame rearrangements with V and J assigned. Such tables are incomplete; in checked studies, under half of the missing clones stem from an unresolved V gene, and the remainder is unexplained. V, J and clone size reflect that table, while D and trimming were determined from the DNA. For this sample the table gives 75,000 to 100,000 clones, of which more than 70% were detected only once. Over 2.5% of the sample is taken by the ten largest.

Taken from the germline V gene (reference sequence), the CDR1 and CDR2 loops are GTSNPN and SVGIG. Relative to germline, V is 3 bases shorter and J is 5 bases shorter, with 8 bases between their ends. The CDR3, cysteine through phenylalanine, is 12 amino acids long. Of all the DNA, just the CDR3 is kept, 36 bases in frame from base 1. According to the study, the label for this sample's time point signals: baseline before first vaccination. Samples from vaccinated people were obtained from the UK trials COV001 and COV002, which included a single-blind randomized controlled phase 2/3 trial of AZD1222 (ChAdOx1 nCoV-19) in healthy adults. Trial participant PBMC samples were collected at day 0 and day 28 after the second dose for TCRbeta chain sequencing. These data originate in a study of T cell responses to AZD1222 COVID-19 vaccine (dated by TCRdb to the early 2020s). For the wider study: AZD1222 recipients with second doses at about 4 weeks or about 12 weeks were pooled, because spike-specific TCR depth and breadth did not differ between schedules. Enrollment into the trials was organized by age into subgroups of 18-55, 56-69 and 70-plus years, and those subgroups contained 148, 28 and 57 TCR-sequenced participants, respectively. A total of 230 to 250 trial participants underwent TCR sequencing, of whom about 210 had received two doses of AZD1222 and roughly 26 had received two doses of the MenACWY control vaccine. Broader findings and caveats from the paper: The vaccine-associated CD4 TCRs covered the entire spike protein, and the dominant responses fell in regions 160-218 and 743-854. A significant rise in spike-specific TCR breadth and depth was observed after two AZD1222 doses relative to day 0 and relative to MenACWY recipients. Because no day 14 peak-response samples were available, repertoires were characterized only after the peak T cell response. Participants were mostly white British and included more females than males, and it was suggested by the authors that clonal diversity may have been underestimated. Conclusions about previously exposed vaccinees were limited because only a handful of AZD1222 recipients were SARS-CoV-2 seropositive at baseline. Nearly half of unique spike-specific TCRs reportedly recognized epitopes outside regions mutated in the B.1.351 and B.1.1.7 variants. In the small 56-69-year group, the increase in depth fell short of significance, most likely because of low power.

The TCR comes from an adult in good health. The chain links TRBV30 with TRBJ1-3; the D gene assignment is ambiguous. This specimen consisted of peripheral blood, obtained on day 0 of AZD1222 vaccination. The sequence in DNA is TGTGCCTGGAGCGCCGACAGAAACACCATATATTTT. This encodes CAWSADRNTIYF.